This T cell receptor (beta chain) derives from a study of Ad26.COV2.S vaccination and SARS-CoV-2 variants. Study outcomes and limitations: Vaccine recipients and placebo recipients showed similar non-spike TCR breadth.

Treatment denoted: some 20 received Ad26.COV2.S at low or high dose, single or two shots; a few received placebo; per-sample allocation not given. The samples date from day 63 after the first vaccine or placebo injection. Measured with immunoSEQ multiplex PCR; TCRdb has only the in-frame clones, and not every one. The sample has approximately 500,000 clones, 70% to 90% seen once. Points on this clone: The antigen is not known.

With 0 bases clipped from V and 4 bases from J, the junction kept 5 bases outside the gene matches. The CDR3 is 15 residues long. Germline CDR1 MNHEY, CDR2 SMNVEV (reference sequence). This sequence originates from a person aged 18-60 years who received the Ad26.COV2.S COVID-19 vaccine or a placebo. The chain links TRBV27 to TRBJ1-2, with TRBD1 matching over 7 bases. The sequences come from peripheral blood, collected in a trial of Ad26.COV2.S vaccine versus placebo. The CDR3 DNA reads TGTGCCAGCAGTTTATCGAACAGGGGTAGCTATGGCTACACCTTC. As protein: CASSLSNRGSYGYTF.